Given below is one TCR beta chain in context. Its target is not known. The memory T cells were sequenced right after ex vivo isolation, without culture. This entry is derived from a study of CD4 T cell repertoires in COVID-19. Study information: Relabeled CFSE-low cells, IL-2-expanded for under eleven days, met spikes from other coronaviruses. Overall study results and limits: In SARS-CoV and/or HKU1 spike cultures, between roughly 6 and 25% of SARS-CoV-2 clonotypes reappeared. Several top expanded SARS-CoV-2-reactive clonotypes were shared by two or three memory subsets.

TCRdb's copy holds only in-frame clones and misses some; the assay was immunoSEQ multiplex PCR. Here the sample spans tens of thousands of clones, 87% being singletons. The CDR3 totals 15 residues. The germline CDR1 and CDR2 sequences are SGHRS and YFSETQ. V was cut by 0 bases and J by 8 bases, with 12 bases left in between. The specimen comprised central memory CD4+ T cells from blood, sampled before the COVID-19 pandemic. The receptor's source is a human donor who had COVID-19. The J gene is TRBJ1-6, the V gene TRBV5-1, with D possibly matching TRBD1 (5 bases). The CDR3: CASSLDGGIDSPLHF. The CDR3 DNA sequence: TGCGCCAGCAGCTTGGATGGGGGGATCGATTCACCCCTCCACTTT.